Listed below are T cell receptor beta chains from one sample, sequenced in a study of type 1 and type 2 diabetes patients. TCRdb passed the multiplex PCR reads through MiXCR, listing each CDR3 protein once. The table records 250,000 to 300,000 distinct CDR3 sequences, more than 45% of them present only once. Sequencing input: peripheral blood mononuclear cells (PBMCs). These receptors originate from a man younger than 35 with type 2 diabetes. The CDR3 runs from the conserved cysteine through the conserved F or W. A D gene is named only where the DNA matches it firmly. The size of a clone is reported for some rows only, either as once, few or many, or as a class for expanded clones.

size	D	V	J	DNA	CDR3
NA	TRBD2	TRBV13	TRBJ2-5	TGTGCCAGCAGCCCCCGTTTCGCCGGGGGGGAAGAGACCCAGTACTTC	CASSPRFAGGEETQYF
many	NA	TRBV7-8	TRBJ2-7	TGTGCCAGCAGCTTCTGGACTGACGAGCAGTACTTC	CASSFWTDEQYF
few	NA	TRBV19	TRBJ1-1	TGTGCCAGTAGTTGGGGGCAGTACACTGAAGCTTTCTTT	CASSWGQYTEAFF
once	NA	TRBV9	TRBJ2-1	TGTGCCAGCAGCAAAAGGGTCGATGAGCAGTTCTTC	CASSKRVDEQFF
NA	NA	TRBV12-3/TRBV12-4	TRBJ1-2	TGTGCCAGCAGTCGACCGTACCCGACCTTTGGTGGCTACACCTTC	CASSRPYPTFGGYTF
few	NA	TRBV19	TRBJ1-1	TGTGCCAGTAGCTTTGAAGCCACTGAAGCTTTCTTT	CASSFEATEAFF
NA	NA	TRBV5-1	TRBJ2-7	TGCGCCAGCAGCTTAGCGGACAACCCCTACGAGCAGTACTTC	CASSLADNPYEQYF
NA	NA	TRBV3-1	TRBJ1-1	TGTGCCAGCAGCCTGAAAAGAAGCCGTGAAGCTTTCTTT	CASSLKRSREAFF
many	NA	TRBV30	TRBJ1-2	TGTGCCTGGAGTGTAGGAGTTAACTATGGCTACACCTTC	CAWSVGVNYGYTF
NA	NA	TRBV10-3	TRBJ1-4	TGTGCCATCAGTGAGCCGGCACCGAATGAAAAACTGTTTTTT	CAISEPAPNEKLFF
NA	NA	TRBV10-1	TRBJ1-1	TGCGCCAGCAGACCACAGGGTAAGGACGATGAAGCTTTCTTT	CASRPQGKDDEAFF
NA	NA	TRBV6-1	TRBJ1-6	TGTGCCAGCAGTGATACCAGGGACAATTCACCCCTCCACTTT	CASSDTRDNSPLHF
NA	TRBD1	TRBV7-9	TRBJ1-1	TGTGCCAGCAGCCCTTCAAGGTCCCAGACAGGGGGCACTGAAGCTTTCTTT	CASSPSRSQTGGTEAFF
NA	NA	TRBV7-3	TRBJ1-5	TGTGCCAGCAGCTTATTGGCCCGAAGTGCAGGTCAGCCCCAGCATTTT	CASSLLARSAGQPQHF
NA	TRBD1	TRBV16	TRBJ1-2	TGTGCCAGCAGCCAAGGGACAGGGCTAAGGGGCTACACCTTC	CASSQGTGLRGYTF